A single sample gave rise to the 8 T cell receptor beta chains below, sequenced in a study of blood T cell repertoires in COVID-19. TCRdb's table, derived via immunoSEQ multiplex PCR, lists solely in-frame clones and lacks some. This repertoire shows 130,000 or so clones, roughly 84% found once; its top ten account for over 1.1%. The sequenced material came from peripheral blood. The source is a man in his sixties with acute or convalescent COVID-19.

The chain combines TRBV11-2 with TRBJ2-5; tentative D call: TRBD2 (7 bases). Germline loops: CDR1 SGHAT, CDR2 FQNNGV. V was clipped by 5 bases and J by 4 bases, with 17 bases between them. There are 15 residues in the CDR3. Here the CDR3 reads CASSPLGGGGETQYF. DNA of the CDR3: TGTGCCAGCAGCCCCCTTGGGGGGGGCGGAGAGACCCAGTACTTC.

This clone was seen only a few times. The chain has TRBV7-9 and TRBJ2-3, with TRBD2 matching 12 bases. Trimming at V came to 1 base and at J to 5 bases, leaving 10 bases not matched to a gene. Germline V gene lookup returns CDR1 SEHNR and CDR2 FQNEAQ (reference sequence). There are 18 residues in the CDR3. CDR3 in DNA: TGTGCCAGCAGCTTAGTTCGGCTAGCGGGAGGGCCGGTAGATACGCAGTATTTT. It codes for CASSLVRLAGGPVDTQYF.

V usage is TRBV7-3 and J usage is TRBJ2-6; 7 nucleotides line up with TRBD2. The CDR3 extends over 17 amino acids. Germline values: CDR1 SGHTA, CDR2 FQGTGA. J gave up 2 bases and V 5 bases, and 9 bases lay outside the gene matches. CDR3 sequence reads: CASSPSAGEAGANVLTF. The CDR3 DNA reads TGTGCCAGCAGCCCATCTGCGGGGGAAGCTGGGGCCAACGTCCTGACTTTC.

V and J are TRBV19 and TRBJ1-1; 7 bases match TRBD1. CDR1 and CDR2 (germline): LNHDA, SQIVND (reference sequence). The CDR3 runs to 16 residues. The V and J ends lost 3 bases and 0 bases, in that order; junction bases with no gene match: 7. The CDR3 protein is CASSIDATGLNTEAFF. CDR3 sequence (DNA): TGTGCCAGTAGTATCGACGCGACAGGGCTGAACACTGAAGCTTTCTTT.

V is TRBV5-1 and J is TRBJ1-1; TRBD1 might be the D (5 bases). V lost 0 bases, J lost 6 bases, and 12 bases lay in between. The V gene's germline CDR1 is SGHRS and CDR2 YFSETQ. The CDR3 covers 14 residues. CDR3 sequence reads: CASSLGGVQSEAFF. The CDR3 bases are TGCGCCAGCAGCTTGGGGGGCGTTCAATCTGAAGCTTTCTTT.

The CDR3 loop is CASTGGASQETQYF. CDR3 in DNA: TGTGCCAGTACCGGGGGGGCTAGCCAAGAGACCCAGTACTTC. The chain couples TRBV19 to TRBJ2-5, with 8 bases matching TRBD2. Germline CDR1 and CDR2: LNHDA and SQIVND (reference sequence). The CDR3 covers 14 residues. V dropped 7 bases and J dropped 1; count of bases not matched to a gene: 5.

The chain carries TRBV12-5 and TRBJ2-3; 7 nucleotides line up with TRBD2. The J segment lost 1 base and the V segment lost 0 bases, leaving 1 base of the junction unmatched. The CDR3 length is 15 residues. Germline-derived CDR1 and CDR2 are LGHNT and FRNRAP. CDR3 nucleotides: TGTGCTAGTGGTTTGGTAAGCGGGGGCACAGATACGCAGTATTTT. This encodes CASGLVSGGTDTQYF.

This rearrangement joins TRBV10-3 to TRBJ1-2, with 7 positions matching TRBD1. The CDR3 covers 13 residues. Looked up from germline, CDR1 is ENHRY and CDR2 is SYGVKD. V lost 6 bases to trimming and J lost 5 bases; unmatched junction nucleotides: 6. In DNA, the CDR3 is TGTGCCATCAGAGGGACAGAAAAATATGGCTACACCTTC. This gives the protein CAIRGTEKYGYTF.